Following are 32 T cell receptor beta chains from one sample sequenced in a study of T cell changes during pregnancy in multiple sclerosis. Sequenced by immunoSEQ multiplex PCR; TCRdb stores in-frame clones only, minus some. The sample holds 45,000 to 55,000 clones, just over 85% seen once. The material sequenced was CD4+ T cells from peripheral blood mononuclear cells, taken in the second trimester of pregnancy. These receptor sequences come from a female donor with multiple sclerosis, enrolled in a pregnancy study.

The CDR3 nucleotides read TGCAGCGTTGTCAGGGGAATCACCGGGGAGCTGTTTTTT. It translates to CSVVRGITGELFF. The chain combines TRBV29-1 with TRBJ2-2; D perhaps matches TRBD1 (6 bases). The germline gives CDR1 SQVTM, CDR2 ANQGSEA. The V gene lost 4 bases and the J gene lost 4 bases, with 10 bases spanning the gap. The CDR3 covers 13 residues.

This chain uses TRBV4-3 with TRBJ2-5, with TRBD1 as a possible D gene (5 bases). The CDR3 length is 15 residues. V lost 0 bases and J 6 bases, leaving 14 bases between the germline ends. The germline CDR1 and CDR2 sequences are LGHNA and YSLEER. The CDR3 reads CASSQDWGAGKTQYF. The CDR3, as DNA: TGCGCCAGCAGCCAAGATTGGGGCGCTGGGAAGACCCAGTACTTC.

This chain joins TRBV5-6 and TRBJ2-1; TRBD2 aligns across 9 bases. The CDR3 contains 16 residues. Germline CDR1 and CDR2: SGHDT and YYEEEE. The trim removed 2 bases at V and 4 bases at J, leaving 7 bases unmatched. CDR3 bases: TGTGCCAGCAGCTTAGACGGACTAGCGATGTACAATGAGCAGTTCTTC. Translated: CASSLDGLAMYNEQFF. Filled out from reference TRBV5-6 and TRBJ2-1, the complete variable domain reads DAGVTQSPTHLIKTRGQQVTLRCSPKSGHDTVSWYQQALGQGPQFIFQYYEEEERQRGNFPDRFSGHQFPNYSSELNVNALLLGDSALYLCASSLDGLAMYNEQFFGPGTRLTVL.

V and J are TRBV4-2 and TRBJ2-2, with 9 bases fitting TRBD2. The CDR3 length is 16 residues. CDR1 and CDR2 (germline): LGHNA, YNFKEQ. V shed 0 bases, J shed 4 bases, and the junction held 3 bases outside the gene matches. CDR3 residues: CASSQEGLATTGELFF. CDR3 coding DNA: TGTGCCAGCAGCCAAGAAGGACTAGCGACCACCGGGGAGCTGTTTTTT.

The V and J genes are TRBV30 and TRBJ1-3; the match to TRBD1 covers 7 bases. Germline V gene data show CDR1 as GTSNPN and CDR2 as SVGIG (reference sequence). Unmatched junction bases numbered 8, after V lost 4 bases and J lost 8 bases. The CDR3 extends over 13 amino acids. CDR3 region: CAWNGEGGDTIYF. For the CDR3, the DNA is TGTGCCTGGAATGGGGAAGGGGGCGACACCATATATTTT.

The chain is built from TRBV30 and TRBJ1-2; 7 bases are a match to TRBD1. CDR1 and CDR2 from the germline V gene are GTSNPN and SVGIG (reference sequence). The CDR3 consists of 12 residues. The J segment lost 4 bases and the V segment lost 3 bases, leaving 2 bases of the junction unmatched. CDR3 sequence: CAWSRGTYGYTF. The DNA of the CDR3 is TGTGCCTGGAGCAGGGGGACCTATGGCTACACCTTC.

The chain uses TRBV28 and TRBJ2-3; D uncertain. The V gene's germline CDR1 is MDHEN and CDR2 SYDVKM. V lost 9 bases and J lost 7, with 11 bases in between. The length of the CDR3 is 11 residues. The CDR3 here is CASEDMNTQYF. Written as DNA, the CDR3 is TGTGCCAGTGAGGATATGAATACGCAGTATTTT. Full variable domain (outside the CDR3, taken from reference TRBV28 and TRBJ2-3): DVKVTQSSRYLVKRTGEKVFLECVQDMDHENMFWYRQDPGLGLRLIYFSYDVKMKEKGDIPEGYSVSREKKERFSLILESASTNQTSMYLCASEDMNTQYFGPGTRLTVL.

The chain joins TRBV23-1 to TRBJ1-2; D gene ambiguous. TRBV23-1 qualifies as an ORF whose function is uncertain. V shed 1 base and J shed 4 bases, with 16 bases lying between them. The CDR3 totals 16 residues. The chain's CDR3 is CASSQLLRVRGYGYTF. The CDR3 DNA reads TGCGCCAGCAGTCAATTATTAAGGGTTCGGGGCTATGGCTACACCTTC.

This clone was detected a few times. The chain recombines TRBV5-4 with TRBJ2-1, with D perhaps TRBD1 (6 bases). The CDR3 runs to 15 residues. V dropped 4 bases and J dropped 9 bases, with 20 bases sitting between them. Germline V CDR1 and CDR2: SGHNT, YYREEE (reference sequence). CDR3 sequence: CASSPEGGTSFEQFF. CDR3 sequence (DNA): TGTGCCAGCAGCCCAGAAGGTGGGACATCCTTTGAGCAGTTCTTC.

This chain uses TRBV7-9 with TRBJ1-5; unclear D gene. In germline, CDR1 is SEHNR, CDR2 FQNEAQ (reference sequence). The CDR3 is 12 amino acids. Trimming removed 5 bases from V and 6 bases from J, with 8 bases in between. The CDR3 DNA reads TGTGCCAGCAGCCGTTTCGGTCAGCCCCAGCATTTT. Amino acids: CASSRFGQPQHF.

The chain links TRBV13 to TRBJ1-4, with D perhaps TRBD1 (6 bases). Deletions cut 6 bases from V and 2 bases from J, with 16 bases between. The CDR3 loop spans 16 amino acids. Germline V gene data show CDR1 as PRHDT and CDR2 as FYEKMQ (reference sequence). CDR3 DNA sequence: TGTGCCAGCAGGGAGGCCGGGAGGGGGACTAATGAAAAACTGTTTTTT. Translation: CASREAGRGTNEKLFF.

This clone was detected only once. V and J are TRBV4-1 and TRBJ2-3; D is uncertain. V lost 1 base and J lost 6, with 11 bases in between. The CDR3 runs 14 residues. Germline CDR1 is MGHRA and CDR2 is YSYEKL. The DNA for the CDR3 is TGCGCCAGCAGCCAAGTTCCTACTCGGGATACGCAGTATTTT. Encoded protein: CASSQVPTRDTQYF.

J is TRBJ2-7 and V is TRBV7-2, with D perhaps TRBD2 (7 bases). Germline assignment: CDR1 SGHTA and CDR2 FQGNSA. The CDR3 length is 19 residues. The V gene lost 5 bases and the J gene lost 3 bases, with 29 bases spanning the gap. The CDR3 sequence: CASSQPTSRAGARGYEQYF. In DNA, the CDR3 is TGTGCCAGCAGCCAACCGACTAGCCGCGCGGGGGCCAGAGGCTACGAGCAGTACTTC.

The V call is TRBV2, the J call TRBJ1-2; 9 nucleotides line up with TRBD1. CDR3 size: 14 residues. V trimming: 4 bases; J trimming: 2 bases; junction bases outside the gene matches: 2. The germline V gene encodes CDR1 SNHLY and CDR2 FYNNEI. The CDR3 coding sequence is TGTGCCAGCAGTGCTACAGGGGGCAACTATGGCTACACCTTC. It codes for CASSATGGNYGYTF.

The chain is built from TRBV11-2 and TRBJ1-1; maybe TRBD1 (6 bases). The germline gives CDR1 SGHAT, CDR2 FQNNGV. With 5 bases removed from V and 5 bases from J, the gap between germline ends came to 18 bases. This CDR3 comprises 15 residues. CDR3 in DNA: TGTGCCAGCAGCCAGCCCGACAGGAAGACGACTGAAGCTTTCTTT. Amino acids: CASSQPDRKTTEAFF.

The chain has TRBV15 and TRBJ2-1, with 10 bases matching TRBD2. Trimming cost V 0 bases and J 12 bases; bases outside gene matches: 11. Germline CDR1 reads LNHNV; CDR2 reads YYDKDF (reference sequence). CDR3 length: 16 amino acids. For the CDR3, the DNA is TGTGCCACCAGCAGAGATAGGGGGACTAGCGAACGGTGGCAGTTCTTC. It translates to CATSRDRGTSERWQFF.

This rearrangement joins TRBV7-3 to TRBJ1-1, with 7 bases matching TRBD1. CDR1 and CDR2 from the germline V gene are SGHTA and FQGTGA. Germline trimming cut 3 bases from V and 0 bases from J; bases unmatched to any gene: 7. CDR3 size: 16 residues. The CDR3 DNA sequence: TGTGCCAGCAGCTTCGGCCCGGGACAGTTGAACACTGAAGCTTTCTTT. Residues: CASSFGPGQLNTEAFF. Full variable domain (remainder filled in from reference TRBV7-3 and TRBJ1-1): GAGVSQTPSNKVTEKGKYVELRCDPISGHTALYWYRQSLGQGPEFLIYFQGTGAADDSGLPNDRFFAVRPEGSVSTLKIQRTERGDSAVYLCASSFGPGQLNTEAFFGQGTRLTVV.

Here the CDR3 DNA reads TGCAGCGTTGATGGTGCGGGAGGCCCCGGGGTTGCGCAGTATTTT. It codes for CSVDGAGGPGVAQYF. The chain joins TRBV29-1 to TRBJ2-3; 8 bases agree with TRBD2. The ends lost 3 bases at V and 10 bases at J; junction bases unmatched: 15. CDR1 and CDR2 from the germline V gene are SQVTM and ANQGSEA. The CDR3 has 15 amino acids.

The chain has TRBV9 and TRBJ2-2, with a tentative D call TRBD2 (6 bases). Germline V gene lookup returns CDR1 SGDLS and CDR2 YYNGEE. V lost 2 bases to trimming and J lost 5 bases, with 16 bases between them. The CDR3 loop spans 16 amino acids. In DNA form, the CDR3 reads TGTGCCAGCAGCGTCTCCTGGGCGGGAAGTACCGGGGAGCTGTTTTTT. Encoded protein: CASSVSWAGSTGELFF.

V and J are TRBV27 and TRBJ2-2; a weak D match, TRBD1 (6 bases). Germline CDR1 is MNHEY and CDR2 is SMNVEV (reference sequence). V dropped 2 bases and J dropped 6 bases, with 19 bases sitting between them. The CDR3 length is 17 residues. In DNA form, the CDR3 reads TGTGCCAGCAGTTTACTCCCGACAGGCTCTTCAGCCGGGGAGCTGTTTTTT. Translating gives CASSLLPTGSSAGELFF.

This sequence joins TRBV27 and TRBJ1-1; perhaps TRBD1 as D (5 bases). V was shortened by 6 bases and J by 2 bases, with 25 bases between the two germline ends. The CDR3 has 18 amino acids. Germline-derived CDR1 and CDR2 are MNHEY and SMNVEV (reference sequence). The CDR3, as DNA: TGTGCCAGCAGCTCGGCCTCTTCAGGGATTGGTGGCAACACTGAAGCTTTCTTT. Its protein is CASSSASSGIGGNTEAFF.

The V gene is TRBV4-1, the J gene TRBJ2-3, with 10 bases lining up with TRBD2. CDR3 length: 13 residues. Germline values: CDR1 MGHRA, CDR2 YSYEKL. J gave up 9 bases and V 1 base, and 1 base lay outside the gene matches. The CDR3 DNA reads TGCGCCAGCAGCCAAGGAGCGGGAGGGACGCAGTATTTT. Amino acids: CASSQGAGGTQYF.

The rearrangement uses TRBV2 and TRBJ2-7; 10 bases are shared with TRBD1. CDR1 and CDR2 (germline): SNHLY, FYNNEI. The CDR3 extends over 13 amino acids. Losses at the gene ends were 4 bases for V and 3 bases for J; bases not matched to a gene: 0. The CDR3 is CASSGDRGYEQYF. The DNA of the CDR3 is TGTGCCAGCAGTGGGGACAGGGGCTACGAGCAGTACTTC.

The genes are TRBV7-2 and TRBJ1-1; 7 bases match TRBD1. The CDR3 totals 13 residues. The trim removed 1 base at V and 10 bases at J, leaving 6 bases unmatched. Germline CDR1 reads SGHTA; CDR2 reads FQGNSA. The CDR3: CASSLGGGAGAFF. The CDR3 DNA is TGTGCCAGCAGCTTAGGAGGGGGCGCGGGAGCTTTCTTT.

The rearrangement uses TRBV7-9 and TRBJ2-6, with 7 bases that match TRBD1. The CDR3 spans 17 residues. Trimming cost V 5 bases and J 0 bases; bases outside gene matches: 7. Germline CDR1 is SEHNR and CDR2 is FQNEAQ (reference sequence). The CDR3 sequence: CASSKGQVSSGANVLTF. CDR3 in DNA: TGTGCCAGCAGCAAAGGACAGGTCAGCTCTGGGGCCAACGTCCTGACTTTC.

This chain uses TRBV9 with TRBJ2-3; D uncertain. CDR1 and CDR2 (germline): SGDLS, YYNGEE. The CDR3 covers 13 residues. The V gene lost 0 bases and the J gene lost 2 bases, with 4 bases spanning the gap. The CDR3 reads CASSVEPTDTQYF. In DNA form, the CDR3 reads TGTGCCAGCAGCGTAGAGCCCACAGATACGCAGTATTTT.

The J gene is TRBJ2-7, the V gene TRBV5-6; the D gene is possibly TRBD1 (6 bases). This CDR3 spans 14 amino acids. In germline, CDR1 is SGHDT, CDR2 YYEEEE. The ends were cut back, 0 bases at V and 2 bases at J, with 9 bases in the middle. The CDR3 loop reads CASSLAGTPYEQYF. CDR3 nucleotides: TGTGCCAGCAGCTTGGCCGGGACACCCTACGAGCAGTACTTC. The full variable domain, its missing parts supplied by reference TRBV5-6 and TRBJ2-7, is DAGVTQSPTHLIKTRGQQVTLRCSPKSGHDTVSWYQQALGQGPQFIFQYYEEEERQRGNFPDRFSGHQFPNYSSELNVNALLLGDSALYLCASSLAGTPYEQYFGPGTRLTVT.

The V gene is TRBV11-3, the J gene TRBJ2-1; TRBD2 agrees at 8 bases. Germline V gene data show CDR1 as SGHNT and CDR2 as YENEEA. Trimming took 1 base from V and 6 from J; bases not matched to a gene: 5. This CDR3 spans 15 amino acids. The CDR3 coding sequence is TGTGCCAGCAGCTTAGCTCTAGCGGGCTTCAATGAGCAGTTCTTC. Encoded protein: CASSLALAGFNEQFF.

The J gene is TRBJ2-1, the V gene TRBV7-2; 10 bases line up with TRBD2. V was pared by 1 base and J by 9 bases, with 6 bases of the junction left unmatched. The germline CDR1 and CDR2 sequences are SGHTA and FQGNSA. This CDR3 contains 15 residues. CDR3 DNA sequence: TGTGCCAGCAGCTTAGAAGCGGGAGGGCAGGGTGAGCAGTTCTTC. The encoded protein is CASSLEAGGQGEQFF.

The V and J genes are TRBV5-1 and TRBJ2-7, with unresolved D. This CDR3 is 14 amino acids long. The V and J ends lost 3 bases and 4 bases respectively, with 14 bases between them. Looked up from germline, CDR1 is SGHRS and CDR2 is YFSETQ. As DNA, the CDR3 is TGCGCCAGCAGCTCCCCCCATGGGCGATACGAGCAGTACTTC. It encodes CASSSPHGRYEQYF.

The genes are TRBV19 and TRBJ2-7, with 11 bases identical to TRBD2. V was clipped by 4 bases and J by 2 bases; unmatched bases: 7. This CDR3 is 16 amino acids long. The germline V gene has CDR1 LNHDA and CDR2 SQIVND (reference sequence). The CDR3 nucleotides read TGTGCCAGTAGTACACTAGCGGGAGTAGGGGCCTACGAGCAGTACTTC. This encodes CASSTLAGVGAYEQYF.

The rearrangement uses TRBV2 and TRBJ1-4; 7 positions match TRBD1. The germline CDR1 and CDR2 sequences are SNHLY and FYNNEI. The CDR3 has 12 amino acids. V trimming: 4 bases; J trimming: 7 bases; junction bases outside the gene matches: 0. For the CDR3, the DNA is TGTGCCAGCAGTGGGGACAGTGAAAAACTGTTTTTT. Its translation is CASSGDSEKLFF.